One sample yielded the 6 T cell receptor beta chains listed below, sequenced in a study of T cell repertoires in cytomegalovirus infection. These TCRs' antigens remain unknown. Each CDR3 protein is one row after TCRdb ran MiXCR on the reads. The sample carries about 50,000 distinct CDR3 sequences, around 19% recorded once. This sample comprised CD8+ T cells from cultured PBMCs, obtained from culture after CMV antigen stimulation. The receptor set was obtained from a human donor in good health (CMV status not recorded). Some clones in this sample may be carry-over from other donors' samples.

This clonotype was counted ten times or more. The CDR3 is CASSLQKMNTEAFF. The CDR3, as DNA: TGTGCCAGCAGCCTACAGAAAATGAACACTGAAGCTTTCTTT. The V call is TRBV7-6, the J call TRBJ1-1; D not resolved. The germline CDR1 and CDR2 sequences are SGHVS and FNYEAQ. V gave up 5 bases and J gave up 0 bases, with 10 bases separating them. This CDR3 has 14 residues.

The chain links TRBV5-6 to TRBJ1-6; D possibly corresponds to TRBD1 (5 bases). CDR3 length: 13 amino acids. Germline V lookup: CDR1 SGHDT, CDR2 YYEEEE. V was trimmed by 0 bases and J by 11 bases, leaving 9 bases between them. Written as DNA, the CDR3 is TGTGCCAGCAGCTTGGCCGGGGGGGCACCCCTCCACTTT. This gives the protein CASSLAGGAPLHF.

This sequence joins TRBV7-2 and TRBJ2-5; D is perhaps TRBD1 (6 bases). The CDR3 covers 16 residues. Trimming pared 2 bases from V and 1 base from J, leaving 14 bases between. Per the germline V gene, CDR1 is SGHTA and CDR2 is FQGNSA. The chain's CDR3 is CASSLSLGGFQETQYF. The DNA of the CDR3 is TGTGCCAGCAGCTTATCCCTTGGGGGCTTCCAAGAGACCCAGTACTTC.

The chain is built from TRBV7-6 and TRBJ2-1; D is undetermined. V was shortened by 6 bases and J by 6 bases, with 15 bases between the two germline ends. Per germline, CDR1 SGHVS and CDR2 FNYEAQ. The CDR3 extends over 14 amino acids. For the CDR3, the DNA is TGTGCCAGCAGTTACACCGGGCTCATCAATGAGCAGTTCTTC. Its protein is CASSYTGLINEQFF.

The chain employs TRBV6-1 and TRBJ1-2; no clear D gene. CDR3 length equals 15 residues. V was clipped by 5 bases and J by 2 bases, with 15 bases between them. Germline V gene sequence: CDR1 MNHNS, CDR2 SASEGT. The CDR3 protein is CASSLGREVNYGYTF. The CDR3 coding sequence is TGTGCCAGCAGTTTGGGAAGGGAAGTAAACTATGGCTACACCTTC.

The chain employs TRBV12-3 or TRBV12-4 and TRBJ2-1; the D is unclear. The CDR3 runs to 16 residues. V dropped 1 base and J dropped 5 bases, with 15 bases sitting between them. The CDR3 DNA follows: TGTGCCAGCAGTTTAGTCATCGGCTTGCCCCACAATGAGCAGTTCTTC. It codes for CASSLVIGLPHNEQFF.